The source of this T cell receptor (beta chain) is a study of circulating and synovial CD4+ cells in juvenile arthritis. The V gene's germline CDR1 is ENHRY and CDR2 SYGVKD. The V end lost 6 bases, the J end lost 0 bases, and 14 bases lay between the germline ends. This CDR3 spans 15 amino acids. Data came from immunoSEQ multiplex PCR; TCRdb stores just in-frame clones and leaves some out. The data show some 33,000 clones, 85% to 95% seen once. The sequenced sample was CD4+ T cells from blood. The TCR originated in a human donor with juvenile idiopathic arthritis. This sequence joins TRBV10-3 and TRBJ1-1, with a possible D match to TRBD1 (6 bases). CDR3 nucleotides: TGTGCCATCAGCCAACAGGGCCTTATGAACACTGAAGCTTTCTTT. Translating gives CAISQQGLMNTEAFF.